The entry that follows covers one T cell receptor (beta chain) sequence. The clone's antigen remains unknown. At one boundary the junction diverges from the germline segment, which might be a read error. From the germline V gene, CDR1 is KGHSH and CDR2 is LQKENI. The CDR3 holds 15 amino acids from the cysteine to the phenylalanine. CDR3 DNA is the only sequence kept; it has 45 bases, read in frame from the first base. This record belongs to a study of cytomegalovirus exposure and HLA in healthy donors (TCRdb year 2017). For the study in its entirety: According to an earlier analysis of 550 to 700 of the donors, 150 million to 200 million T cells yielded approximately 120 million unique TCR beta sequences and 276 Gb of sequence data. An early release that covered more than 550 HLA-typed donors contained 300 to 350 gigabases of sequencing data and 70 million to 100 million unique TCR sequences. The genetic ancestry cluster associated with self-reported Caucasian donors included 81% of the roughly 390 genotyped donors. The study aimed to test whether cataloging public T cell receptors could reveal signatures of past pathogen exposure. The study profiled the T cell repertoires of hundreds of subjects by immunosequencing and related them to cytomegalovirus serostatus. In addition to the first cohort of hundreds of subjects, a separate validation cohort of 130 or so different subjects was used. The study combined high-throughput TCR immunosequencing, statistical association of individual TCRs with disease status, and machine learning to predict cytomegalovirus infection status. A later analysis re-examined previously published TCR beta repertoires from roughly 720 donors and added high-resolution HLA genotyping to investigate patterns of TCR occurrence. Rather than using new phenotypic data, the later analysis identified candidate immune exposures from TCR beta sequences and from how often those sequences occurred across donors. In an earlier analysis of 587 of the donors, high-throughput TCR beta sequencing was used to judge whether each TCR beta V gene segment behaved as functional or pseudogenic. Alongside the repertoire data, information on donor age, sex, ethnicity and CMV serostatus was compiled. A later genetic analysis took genome-wide SNP genotypes for about three fifths of the 666 donors and used that subset as a discovery cohort. Every discovery cohort repertoire had been produced on one sequencing platform. HLA typing included class I and class II loci at four-digit resolution. Typing coverage varied by locus: roughly 620-640 donors for A, B, C, DRB1 and DQB1; around 560 for DQA1; some 610 for DPA1; 450 to 480 for DPB1. Because of strong linkage in the cohort, roughly five DR-DQ haplotypes were treated as single units for association and clustering. Across approximately 400 genotyped donors of the cohort, an average of 235,054 unique TCR beta nucleotide sequences per donor were sequenced, and about a sixth of those sequences were non-productive. Overall study outcomes, separate from this receptor: In a later analysis, HLA-associated TCR beta chains were found to be more clonally expanded and to have lower generation probabilities than equally common non-associated chains. Fewer than 20 rarely observed V segments, including chromosome 9 orphons, were excluded from the earlier analysis of about 600 of the donors because counts were too low. In vitro tests confirmed that a few of the cytomegalovirus-associated TCR beta chains recognize cytomegalovirus antigens. A group of highly shared sequence variants was considered likely to be a technical artifact of the sequencing pipeline. According to a later genetic analysis, donors in an Asian-associated ancestry cluster had fewer N-insertions in productive TCRs than the approximately 700-donor mean. The study listed 150 to 200 TCR beta chains as associated with cytomegalovirus. According to a later analysis, parvovirus B19, influenza, CMV and Epstein-Barr virus appeared linked to several top co-occurrence clusters. HLA typing was unavailable for some donors at each locus, so association tests used only the typed subset. Broadly in line with IMGT annotations, most TCR beta V segments showed up in productive rearrangements about 87% or about 30% of the time in an earlier analysis of 587 of the donors. Most TCR sequences were seen in very few donors, while some public TCRs were found in many individuals. The cohort was sequenced for TCR beta chains only, and without alpha or paired-chain data the features that could be detected were limited. Linkage disequilibrium might explain the correlated functional status among segregating V segments, but an unknown experimental factor could not be ruled out. At a false discovery rate of 0.05, a later analysis linked under 20,000 TCR beta sequences to specific HLA alleles. In a later analysis, the rate of TCR association differed among HLA loci, with DRB1 alleles having the most associated TCRs and HLA-C alleles having the fewest. The 87-base-pair reads could not distinguish some IMGT-functional V segments, including TRBV6-2 and TRBV6-3, so those segments were excluded. An association between a missense DCLRE1C variant and V-gene and J-gene trimming of TCR beta chains was found in a later genetic analysis and replicated in an independent cohort. CMV serostatus was the only immune exposure information available for the cohort. The authors suggested that the approach could potentially be generalized to other disease states and immunological phenotypes. In a later analysis, most CMV-associated TCR beta chains were found to appear HLA-restricted, with HLA associations seemingly driven largely by CMV exposure. Cytomegalovirus status was reported to be diagnosed by the classifier with high specificity and sensitivity in both the original and validation cohorts. The presence/absence analyses assumed that sequencing depth was roughly uniform across donors, and that assumption may not be true. A further reported finding was that TCR beta sequences accurately predicted the HLA-A and HLA-B alleles for most subjects in the first cohort. Strong co-occurrence of HLA alleles, especially DR and DQ, made assigning TCR associations to individual alleles difficult.

The cohort comprised more than 550 healthy bone marrow donors. At the time of sampling, all cohort members were nominally healthy, though unrecorded immune exposures were likely present. The donor was CMV seronegative and was included in the group of 352 seronegative cohort members. Each donor provided a peripheral blood sample, and peripheral blood mononuclear cells were used for TCR beta sequencing. Genomic DNA was extracted from the blood cell samples with the Qiagen DNeasy Blood Extraction Kit. The library was generated by the immunoSEQ multiplex PCR assay. The multiplex PCR relied on a mix of 60 forward primers for TCR Vbeta segments and 13 reverse primers for TCR Jbeta segments. Amplification of the CDR3 region of rearranged TCR beta genes was performed with a multiplex PCR assay on genomic DNA. Amplified TCR beta libraries were sequenced as 87-base-pair reads on the Illumina HiSeq System. The authors' pipeline ran thus. Across the 670 or so repertoires, a later analysis counted tens of millions of unique TCR beta chains, around 11 million of which were shared by at least two donors. A nearest-neighbor algorithm error-corrected the raw reads and collapsed the reads into unique sequences, merging closely related sequences to remove PCR and sequencing errors. CDR3 sequences were aligned to IMGT reference sequences to assign V, D and J gene segments. Each retained sequence needed at least a six-nucleotide match to both a V gene segment and a J gene segment. A rearrangement was called productive if the CDR3 had no stop codons and remained in frame with V and J, and every other rearrangement was called non-productive. Following IMGT convention, CDR3 was defined as the stretch from the second conserved V-encoded cysteine to the conserved J-encoded phenylalanine. In an earlier analysis of approximately 590 of the donors, sequences lacking an unambiguous match to a single V gene segment were excluded. In an earlier analysis of around 600 of the donors, V segments were called functional above 56.7% productive rearrangements and were called segregating when the between-donor standard deviation exceeded 5%. A statistical classification framework was built for diagnosing cytomegalovirus status from the catalog of TCR beta chain sequences. V and J gene assignment, in a later analysis, came from comparing TCR nucleotide sequences with IMGT/GENE-DB human TR gene sequences. In a later analysis, CDR3 sequences and most-parsimonious VDJ recombination scenarios were assigned using the TCRdist pipeline. In a later analysis, each TCR beta chain was defined by its CDR3 amino acid sequence together with its V-gene family, and reads lacking a unique V-gene family were excluded. A later analysis removed 592 highly shared, low-generation-probability nucleotide sequences to deal with suspected cross-contamination and a sequencing artifact. In a later analysis, a clonal expansion index was calculated for each public chain from normalized within-repertoire ranks of inferred template counts. Generation probabilities in a later analysis came from a VDJ recombination model fitted to out-of-frame rearrangements, and those results were checked against IGoR. In a later analysis, TCR-TCR, TCR-HLA and TCR-CMV co-occurrence was scored with hypergeometric tests, and a repertoire-size bias correction was applied to TCR pairs. A later analysis estimated false discovery rates by permuting HLA or CMV assignments 20 times. In a later analysis, co-occurring TCRs were grouped using DBSCAN, and TCRdist sequence similarity was added for clustering within HLA-allele-positive subsets. Repertoires with fewer than 30,000 or more than 120,000 public chains, plus five repertoires with anomalous nucleotide sharing, were excluded from co-occurrence clustering. TCRdb limited this immuneACCESS table to in-frame rearrangements with V and J called. A share of clones is missing; checked studies link under half to unresolved V genes, and the rest is unexplained. The D gene and trimming were derived from the DNA, and the V and J assignments and clone size from that table. The sample table shows roughly 120,000 clones, and about 70% are seen once. 4% to 5% of the sample comes from the top ten.

The receptor's source is a woman aged 40 to 55 in good health and CMV-seronegative. The chain is encoded by TRBV18 joined to TRBJ2-7, with 9 middle bases fitting TRBD2. Sequenced input: PBMCs. The DNA reads as follows: TGTGCCAGCTCGCCACGAGGACTAGCGAACTACGAGCAGTACTTC. It is translated as CASSPRGLANYEQYF.